Below are 20 T cell receptor beta chains sequenced from a single sample in a study of blood T cells in healthy people across ages. The use of a sample-barcoded 5' primer and a J-beta primer mix characterized a second PCR of 7 to 11 cycles. MiXCR, run by TCRdb on the 5' RACE reads, gives a single entry per CDR3 protein. Among 2 million or so distinct CDR3 sequences listed, 40% to 55% were seen once. Sequenced material: blood. Source of these receptors: a middle-aged woman in good health.

The chain links TRBV6-1 to TRBJ2-5; tentative D call: TRBD1 (6 bases). CDR1 is MNHNS, CDR2 SASEGT, per germline. V was pared by 6 bases and J by 5 bases, with 16 bases between. The CDR3 sequence is 14 residues long. CDR3 protein: CASSPYQTGETQYF. As DNA, the CDR3 is TGTGCCAGCAGCCCCTACCAAACAGGGGAGACCCAGTACTTC.

The CDR3 bases are TGCGCCAGCAGCCTCACAACCGGGACAGGGGTGGGGAATGAGCAGTACTTC. As protein: CASSLTTGTGVGNEQYF. V and J are TRBV5-1 and TRBJ2-7; 10 nucleotides line up with TRBD1. After removal of 4 bases from V and 7 bases from J, the junction contained 17 bases not matched to a gene. CDR1 is SGHRS, CDR2 YFSETQ, per germline. The CDR3 sequence is 17 residues long.

This clonotype appeared many times. The chain employs TRBV4-1 and TRBJ2-5; D is possibly TRBD2 (6 bases). CDR3 length equals 18 residues. V lost 1 base, J lost 4 bases, and 22 bases lay in between. The germline V gene encodes CDR1 MGHRA and CDR2 YSYEKL. The CDR3 DNA is TGCGCCAGCAGCCAAGGGTTCAGGAGGGTCCCGGTGGTAGAGACCCAGTACTTC. It codes for CASSQGFRRVPVVETQYF.

The rearrangement links TRBV7-8 to TRBJ1-5, with D perhaps matching TRBD1 (6 bases). In germline, CDR1 is SGHVS, CDR2 FQNEAQ. Between the trimmed V and J ends, which lost 1 base and 1 base, there was a span of 17 bases. There are 18 residues in the CDR3. CDR3: CASSLGQGSRGSNQPQHF. The CDR3 DNA is TGTGCCAGCAGCTTAGGGCAGGGGTCACGGGGAAGCAATCAGCCCCAGCATTTT. Complete variable domain (other parts from reference TRBV7-8 and TRBJ1-5): GAGVSQSPRYKVAKRGQDVALRCDPISGHVSLFWYQQALGQGPEFLTYFQNEAQLDKSGLPSDRFFAERPEGSVSTLKIQRTQQEDSAVYLCASSLGQGSRGSNQPQHFGDGTRLSIL.

As regards this clonotype: The conserved phenylalanine or tryptophan is not found at the CDR3 terminus, so this likely reflects a read error. The chain has TRBV10-3 and TRBJ2-5; D may be TRBD1 (6 bases). The closer fit of TRBJ2-7 to the DNA end suggests the J call may be wrong. The CDR3 is made up of 13 amino acids. Germline V gives CDR1 ENHRY, CDR2 SYGVKD. The CDR3 bases are TGTGCCATCAGTGGGCAGGGGATCCACGAGCAGTACTCC. Its translation is CAISGQGIHEQYS.

The chain links TRBV6-5 to TRBJ1-5, with 7 bases lining up with TRBD1. The germline CDR1 and CDR2 sequences are MNHEY and SVGAGI. J gave up 3 bases and V 5 bases, and 7 bases lay outside the gene matches. There are 15 residues in the CDR3. This CDR3 is CASSPDRVLNQPQHF. CDR3 DNA: TGTGCCAGCAGTCCCGACAGGGTCCTCAATCAGCCCCAGCATTTT.

The rearrangement joins TRBV14 to TRBJ2-4; 8 bases fit TRBD1. CDR3 length: 14 residues. With V trimmed by 4 bases and J by 9 bases, 8 bases remained unmatched. Germline V CDR1 and CDR2: SGHDN, FVKESK. The CDR3 is CASSPRTGWGIQYF. As DNA, the CDR3 is TGTGCCAGCAGCCCCAGGACAGGGTGGGGCATTCAGTACTTC.

The genes are TRBV6-2 or TRBV6-3 and TRBJ2-1; 9 positions agree with TRBD2. This CDR3 spans 16 amino acids. V was clipped by 2 bases and J by 4 bases; unmatched bases: 6. Germline V lookup: CDR1 MNHEY, CDR2 SVGEGT. The CDR3 bases are TGTGCCAGCAGTTACACCCTAGCGGGGTCGTACAATGAGCAGTTCTTC. Translated: CASSYTLAGSYNEQFF.

A few counts support this clonotype. The chain has TRBV20-1 and TRBJ2-1; TRBD2 matches at 9 bases. Germline V gene data show CDR1 as DFQATT and CDR2 as SNEGSKA (reference sequence). The CDR3 totals 15 residues. Trimming cost V 6 bases and J 6 bases; bases outside gene matches: 12. CDR3 amino acids: CSAPLELAGSNEQFF. The CDR3 bases are TGCAGTGCCCCCCTAGAGCTAGCGGGGAGCAATGAGCAGTTCTTC.

This clonotype was seen just once. V usage is TRBV7-2 and J usage is TRBJ1-1; D possibly corresponds to TRBD1 (6 bases). Germline CDR1 SGHTA, CDR2 FQGNSA. This CDR3 is 18 amino acids long. Trimming took 0 bases from V and 1 from J, leaving 18 bases between them. The CDR3: CASSLAPTGTGKNTEAFF. CDR3 sequence (DNA): TGTGCCAGCAGCTTAGCGCCCACAGGGACCGGGAAGAACACTGAAGCTTTCTTT.

This clonotype was counted only a few times. J is TRBJ2-3 and V is TRBV7-2; perhaps TRBD2 as D (5 bases). From germline, CDR1 is SGHTA and CDR2 FQGNSA. The germline V and J ends were trimmed by 4 bases and 0 bases, with 14 bases remaining between them. The CDR3 runs to 16 residues. In DNA, the CDR3 is TGTGCCAGCAGCTCTGATGACGGACTGAGCACAGATACGCAGTATTTT. This codes for CASSSDDGLSTDTQYF.

The chain uses TRBV6-2 or TRBV6-3 and TRBJ2-4; perhaps TRBD1 as D (5 bases). The better agreement between TRBJ2-7 and the DNA end casts doubt on the J call. The CDR3 covers 18 residues. Germline assignment: CDR1 MNHEY and CDR2 SVGEGT. For the CDR3, the DNA is TGTGCCAGCAGTTACTCGCCTTCAGGGCTGCATCTTTCCTACGAGCAGTACTTC. It is translated as CASSYSPSGLHLSYEQYF.

The rearrangement joins TRBV4-1 to TRBJ2-5, with D tentatively TRBD1 or TRBD2 (5 bases each). Germline V gene data show CDR1 as MGHRA and CDR2 as YSYEKL. The CDR3 length is 19 residues. The V gene lost 0 bases and the J gene lost 1 base, with 21 bases spanning the gap. As DNA, the CDR3 is TGCGCCAGCAGCCAAGATCTGCGTAGGGGCGGGTTACGCCAAGAGACCCAGTACTTC. Its protein product is CASSQDLRRGGLRQETQYF.

The chain couples TRBV6-2 or TRBV6-3 to TRBJ2-1; 15 bases fit TRBD2. The CDR3 contains 18 residues. V was pared by 5 bases and J by 3 bases, with 8 bases of the junction left unmatched. CDR1 and CDR2 from the germline V gene are MNHEY and SVGEGT. CDR3 in DNA: TGTGCCAGCAGTCCTGACGGGACTAGCGGGGGGTACTACAATGAGCAGTTCTTC. It translates to CASSPDGTSGGYYNEQFF.

The chain uses TRBV14 and TRBJ1-2, with 8 bases identical to TRBD1. The CDR3 runs to 17 residues. Per germline, CDR1 SGHDN and CDR2 FVKESK. V was clipped by 1 base and J by 4 bases; unmatched bases: 11. The CDR3 region has the DNA TGTGCCAGCAGCCAAGCCCAGGGACAGGCGAGCGTCTATGGCTACACCTTC. Its protein product is CASSQAQGQASVYGYTF.

The chain recombines TRBV2 with TRBJ2-3, with TRBD2 matching over 11 bases. Germline-derived CDR1 and CDR2 are SNHLY and FYNNEI. The CDR3 covers 16 residues. The V segment lost 3 bases and the J segment 0 bases; nucleotides outside the gene matches: 2. CDR3 sequence reads: CASSEIAGGSTDTQYF. In DNA, the CDR3 is TGTGCCAGCAGTGAGATAGCGGGGGGGAGCACAGATACGCAGTATTTT. The full variable domain, its missing parts supplied by reference TRBV2 and TRBJ2-3, is EPEVTQTPSHQVTQMGQEVILRCVPISNHLYFYWYRQILGQKVEFLVSFYNNEISEKSEIFDDQFSVERPDGSNFTLKIRSTKLEDSAMYFCASSEIAGGSTDTQYFGPGTRLTVL.

The rearrangement joins TRBV2 to TRBJ1-2; D is ambiguous. The CDR3 is 14 amino acids. The V gene's germline CDR1 is SNHLY and CDR2 FYNNEI. V shed 9 bases and J shed 6 bases, with 20 bases lying between them. The CDR3 region has the DNA TGTGCCAGGGAAGGACGGTTACAGTCTGATGGCTACACCTTC. Translation: CAREGRLQSDGYTF.

V gene TRBV20-1 combines with J gene TRBJ2-1, with TRBD2 matching over 13 bases. The germline CDR1 and CDR2 sequences are DFQATT and SNEGSKA (reference sequence). The trim removed 4 bases at V and 10 bases at J, leaving 10 bases unmatched. The CDR3 covers 15 residues. CDR3 sequence: CSAIKLAGGRLEQFF. The DNA for the CDR3 is TGCAGTGCTATAAAACTAGCGGGGGGGCGTTTGGAGCAGTTCTTC.

V gene TRBV5-5 combines with J gene TRBJ2-1; tentatively, D is TRBD1 or TRBD2 (5 bases each). The CDR3 consists of 15 residues. CDR1 and CDR2 (germline): SGHKS, YYEKEE (reference sequence). V was clipped by 2 bases and J by 5 bases, with 14 bases between them. CDR3 protein: CASSFRDGENNEQFF. In nucleotides, the CDR3 is TGTGCCAGCAGCTTCCGGGACGGGGAGAACAATGAGCAGTTCTTC.

This clonotype has just a few counts. The chain is built from TRBV6-5 and TRBJ2-5; the D gene is possibly TRBD1 (5 bases). The J call is in doubt because the DNA end fits TRBJ2-7 better. The CDR3 covers 13 residues. Germline V gene sequence: CDR1 MNHEY, CDR2 SVGAGI. The CDR3 nucleotides read TGTGCCAGCAGTTACGGGGCCTCCGGCGAGCAGTACTTC. It codes for CASSYGASGEQYF.